This T cell receptor beta chain was captured in a study of blood T cell repertoires in COVID-19. In the study overall: T cells, B-cell-depleted T cells, or PBMCs supplied cDNA or gDNA.

Clones were sequenced by immunoSEQ multiplex PCR, and TCRdb holds only the in-frame ones, with some missing. Here the sample spans about 240,000 clones, approximately 82% being singletons. Input material: peripheral blood. This receptor was taken from a young woman with acute or convalescent COVID-19.

The DNA of the CDR3 is TGTGCCAGTAGTATAGTTTTGACAGCCAACAATTCACCCCTCCACTTT. Amino acid sequence: CASSIVLTANNSPLHF. V gene TRBV19 combines with J gene TRBJ1-6; TRBD1 is a possible D gene (5 bases). This CDR3 spans 16 amino acids. V lost 1 base, J lost 7 bases, and 14 bases lay in between. Germline CDR1 LNHDA, CDR2 SQIVND (reference sequence).